These T cell receptor beta chains were read from a single sample in a study of T cells in localized non-small cell lung cancer. TCRdb keeps only in-frame clones here, not all; method: immunoSEQ multiplex PCR. The sample lists thousands of clones; approximately 32% were seen once. Here the sequenced sample was normal lung tissue next to the tumor, taken before any cancer treatment. These receptors were collected from a woman aged 35-75 years with stage I lung adenocarcinoma. Each CDR3 is given with its conserved first and last residue. Fields, in order: V gene, D gene, J gene, clone size, CDR3 DNA, CDR3 protein. The D gene is left open where the match is weak. Size is omitted from some rows. Given values are once, few, many or a class for expanded clones.

v_call: TRBV2
d_call: NA
j_call: TRBJ2-1
clone_size: NA
cdr3_nt: TGTGCCAGCAGTCCGGCAGCAGCGGAACGTGAGCAGTTCTTC
cdr3_aa: CASSPAAAEREQFF

v_call: TRBV6-8
d_call: TRBD1
j_call: TRBJ1-2
clone_size: NA
cdr3_nt: TGTGCCAGCAAACCGGGACAGGGGCCGGGGGGCTACACCTTC
cdr3_aa: CASKPGQGPGGYTF

v_call: TRBV5-1
d_call: NA
j_call: TRBJ2-3
clone_size: NA
cdr3_nt: TGCGCCAGCAGCTTGAAAGGGGGGACCATCACAGATACGCAGTATTTT
cdr3_aa: CASSLKGGTITDTQYF

v_call: TRBV11-3
d_call: NA
j_call: TRBJ1-2
clone_size: medium-sized
cdr3_nt: TGTGCCAGCAGCTTGGAACCTCGTTTCTATGGCTACACCTTC
cdr3_aa: CASSLEPRFYGYTF

v_call: TRBV6-8
d_call: NA
j_call: TRBJ2-7
clone_size: NA
cdr3_nt: TGTGCCAGCAGTGACCCCTCTGGAGGGCCCCAGGACGAGCAGTACTTC
cdr3_aa: CASSDPSGGPQDEQYF

v_call: TRBV18
d_call: TRBD1
j_call: TRBJ2-5
clone_size: NA
cdr3_nt: TGTGCCAGCGCGGTCAGGGGGCCTCGGGAGACCCAGTACTTC
cdr3_aa: CASAVRGPRETQYF

v_call: TRBV11-3
d_call: TRBD2
j_call: TRBJ2-3
clone_size: medium-sized
cdr3_nt: TGTGCCAGCAGCTTAGGACGGGGGGAAACAGATACGCAGTATTTT
cdr3_aa: CASSLGRGETDTQYF

v_call: TRBV11-3
d_call: NA
j_call: TRBJ2-1
clone_size: NA
cdr3_nt: TGTGCCAGCAGCTCCCAGCGGTCCCCCCTAGATGAGCAGTTCTTC
cdr3_aa: CASSSQRSPLDEQFF

v_call: TRBV11-3
d_call: TRBD2
j_call: TRBJ2-7
clone_size: NA
cdr3_nt: TGTGCCAGCAGCTTAACGAAGGGTAGCGGGAGCTACGAGCAGTACTTC
cdr3_aa: CASSLTKGSGSYEQYF

v_call: TRBV6-8
d_call: TRBD1
j_call: TRBJ2-2
clone_size: few
cdr3_nt: TGTGCCAGCAGGCGGGACAGGGGAGACACCGGGGAGCTGTTTTTT
cdr3_aa: CASRRDRGDTGELFF

v_call: TRBV5-1
d_call: TRBD1
j_call: TRBJ1-1
clone_size: NA
cdr3_nt: TGCGCCAGCAGCATGAACTCGGGACAGCTGAACACTGAAGCTTTCTTT
cdr3_aa: CASSMNSGQLNTEAFF

v_call: TRBV6-8
d_call: TRBD1
j_call: TRBJ1-2
clone_size: medium-sized
cdr3_nt: TGTGCCAGCAGTTTAATTGGGACAGGGAAGGGCTACACCTTC
cdr3_aa: CASSLIGTGKGYTF

v_call: TRBV18
d_call: TRBD2
j_call: TRBJ2-2
clone_size: NA
cdr3_nt: TGTGCCAGCTCACCACGGACTAGCGGGGGGGCCGACGTCGGGGAGCTGTTTTTT
cdr3_aa: CASSPRTSGGADVGELFF

v_call: TRBV9
d_call: NA
j_call: TRBJ1-1
clone_size: NA
cdr3_nt: TGTGCCAGCGGTAAAATAGAGGGGGTAGTCACTGAAGCTTTCTTT
cdr3_aa: CASGKIEGVVTEAFF

v_call: TRBV19
d_call: NA
j_call: TRBJ2-3
clone_size: few
cdr3_nt: TGTGCCAGTAGTCCGGGACTCGCGGATACGCAGTATTTT
cdr3_aa: CASSPGLADTQYF

v_call: TRBV11-3
d_call: NA
j_call: TRBJ1-1
clone_size: few
cdr3_nt: TGTGCCAGCAGCGAGGACCCACAGATCAACACTGAAGCTTTCTTT
cdr3_aa: CASSEDPQINTEAFF

v_call: TRBV9
d_call: NA
j_call: TRBJ1-2
clone_size: few
cdr3_nt: TGTGCCAGCAGCGTGGTAACTGGCCCGTATGGCTACACCTTC
cdr3_aa: CASSVVTGPYGYTF

v_call: TRBV18
d_call: TRBD1
j_call: TRBJ1-5
clone_size: NA
cdr3_nt: TGTGCCAGCTCACCAAATGGACAGGGATGGGATAGCAATCAGCCCCAGCATTTT
cdr3_aa: CASSPNGQGWDSNQPQHF

v_call: TRBV11-3
d_call: NA
j_call: TRBJ1-1
clone_size: NA
cdr3_nt: TGTGCCAGCAGCTTAGATATAAGGCCCAGTCCTGGGGGGACTGAAGCTTTCTTT
cdr3_aa: CASSLDIRPSPGGTEAFF

v_call: TRBV11-3
d_call: NA
j_call: TRBJ2-4
clone_size: NA
cdr3_nt: TGTGCCAGCAGCTTAGGCCGGGACATGGGCATTCAGTACTTC
cdr3_aa: CASSLGRDMGIQYF

v_call: TRBV19
d_call: TRBD1
j_call: TRBJ1-2
clone_size: NA
cdr3_nt: TGTGCCAGTGGCCCAGGGGGAACACCGTACTATGGCTACACCTTC
cdr3_aa: CASGPGGTPYYGYTF

v_call: TRBV28
d_call: NA
j_call: TRBJ1-2
clone_size: NA
cdr3_nt: TGTGCCAGCAGTTTCTCCCCGGGTTGGGCGACCTCGGGCTATGGCTACACCTTC
cdr3_aa: CASSFSPGWATSGYGYTF

v_call: TRBV6-8
d_call: NA
j_call: TRBJ1-3
clone_size: NA
cdr3_nt: TGTGCCAGCAGTGTCCGGGTAGGGACTGGAAACACCATATATTTT
cdr3_aa: CASSVRVGTGNTIYF

v_call: TRBV5-1
d_call: TRBD2
j_call: TRBJ2-7
clone_size: NA
cdr3_nt: TGCGCCAGCACCCTAGCGGGGTCTCAGTACGAGCAGTACTTC
cdr3_aa: CASTLAGSQYEQYF

v_call: TRBV29-1
d_call: NA
j_call: TRBJ1-5
clone_size: NA
cdr3_nt: TGCAGCGTTCAGGGGAATAGCAATCAGCCCCAGCATTTT
cdr3_aa: CSVQGNSNQPQHF

v_call: TRBV4-1
d_call: NA
j_call: TRBJ2-3
clone_size: few
cdr3_nt: TGCGCCAGCGTTGAGGTGTCCCCCACAGATACGCAGTATTTT
cdr3_aa: CASVEVSPTDTQYF

v_call: TRBV19
d_call: NA
j_call: TRBJ1-5
clone_size: NA
cdr3_nt: TGTGCCAGTAGGGGGGGCAAATATAGCAATCAGCCCCAGCATTTT
cdr3_aa: CASRGGKYSNQPQHF

v_call: TRBV28
d_call: NA
j_call: TRBJ1-4
clone_size: NA
cdr3_nt: TGTGCCAGCAGTTATCGGACGGATTTTTATGAAAAACTGTTTTTT
cdr3_aa: CASSYRTDFYEKLFF

v_call: TRBV9
d_call: TRBD2
j_call: TRBJ2-7
clone_size: few
cdr3_nt: TGTGCCAGCAGCTCTTTCACTAGCGGGAGGCTTCGAGAGCAGTACTTC
cdr3_aa: CASSSFTSGRLREQYF

v_call: TRBV5-1
d_call: NA
j_call: TRBJ1-4
clone_size: NA
cdr3_nt: TGCGCCAGCAGCCCCGACAGTTATAATGAAAAACTGTTTTTT
cdr3_aa: CASSPDSYNEKLFF

v_call: TRBV29-1
d_call: TRBD1
j_call: TRBJ1-2
clone_size: once
cdr3_nt: TGCAGCGTTAACAGAGGGGGCCAGAATGGCTACACCTTC
cdr3_aa: CSVNRGGQNGYTF

v_call: TRBV2
d_call: NA
j_call: TRBJ2-7
clone_size: few
cdr3_nt: TGTGCCAGCAGTGAAGAGGGGTCCTACGAGCAGTACTTC
cdr3_aa: CASSEEGSYEQYF

v_call: TRBV11-3
d_call: TRBD2
j_call: TRBJ2-5
clone_size: NA
cdr3_nt: TGTGCCAGCAGCTTTTCGGCTAGCGGGTACCAAGAGACCCAGTACTTC
cdr3_aa: CASSFSASGYQETQYF

v_call: TRBV28
d_call: TRBD1
j_call: TRBJ1-1
clone_size: NA
cdr3_nt: TGTGCCAGCAGTTTAGAGGGACAGGGGGAAGCTTTCTTT
cdr3_aa: CASSLEGQGEAFF

v_call: TRBV19
d_call: TRBD2
j_call: TRBJ2-1
clone_size: few
cdr3_nt: TGTGCCAGTAGTCCAAGACTAGCGGGGATTTACAATGAGCAGTTCTTC
cdr3_aa: CASSPRLAGIYNEQFF

v_call: TRBV11-3
d_call: TRBD1
j_call: TRBJ1-2
clone_size: few
cdr3_nt: TGTGCCAGCAGCTCCAGGGACAGGGGAAGTCGAGGCTACACCTTC
cdr3_aa: CASSSRDRGSRGYTF

v_call: TRBV6-8
d_call: NA
j_call: TRBJ2-2
clone_size: few
cdr3_nt: TGTGCCAGCAGGGGGGCGGACACCGGGGAGCTGTTTTTT
cdr3_aa: CASRGADTGELFF

v_call: TRBV28
d_call: TRBD1
j_call: TRBJ2-7
clone_size: NA
cdr3_nt: TGTGCCAGCAGTCCCACCTGGGGGACAGGGGTCGAGCAGTACTTC
cdr3_aa: CASSPTWGTGVEQYF

v_call: TRBV29-1
d_call: TRBD1
j_call: TRBJ1-1
clone_size: NA
cdr3_nt: TGCAGCGCTTGGGACAGGGGCACTGAAGCTTTCTTT
cdr3_aa: CSAWDRGTEAFF

v_call: TRBV6-8
d_call: TRBD1
j_call: TRBJ1-1
clone_size: NA
cdr3_nt: TGTGCCAGCAGTTATAGTGGGACAGTTGACACTGAAGCTTTCTTT
cdr3_aa: CASSYSGTVDTEAFF

v_call: TRBV10-3
d_call: NA
j_call: TRBJ2-7
clone_size: NA
cdr3_nt: TGTGCCACGAACCTCCGGCGGGGCTCCTACGAGCAGTACTTC
cdr3_aa: CATNLRRGSYEQYF

v_call: TRBV6-8
d_call: TRBD1
j_call: TRBJ2-2
clone_size: few
cdr3_nt: TGTGCCAGCAGTTACCCGGGACAGTCGAACACCGGGGAGCTGTTTTTT
cdr3_aa: CASSYPGQSNTGELFF

v_call: TRBV2
d_call: NA
j_call: TRBJ1-5
clone_size: NA
cdr3_nt: TGTGCCAGCAGTGGACAGGAGTACCAGCCCCAGCATTTT
cdr3_aa: CASSGQEYQPQHF

v_call: TRBV30
d_call: TRBD2
j_call: TRBJ2-5
clone_size: few
cdr3_nt: TGTGCCTGGGAGACTAGCGGGCAGCAAGAGACCCAGTACTTC
cdr3_aa: CAWETSGQQETQYF

v_call: TRBV19
d_call: NA
j_call: TRBJ1-1
clone_size: few
cdr3_nt: TGTGCCAGTAGTCCGATCCCGGACTATAACACTGAAGCTTTCTTT
cdr3_aa: CASSPIPDYNTEAFF

v_call: TRBV18
d_call: TRBD1
j_call: TRBJ2-2
clone_size: NA
cdr3_nt: TGTGCCAGCTCACCACAGGGACAGGCGAACACCGGGGAGCTGTTTTTT
cdr3_aa: CASSPQGQANTGELFF

v_call: TRBV7-7
d_call: NA
j_call: TRBJ2-5
clone_size: few
cdr3_nt: TGTGCCAGCAGCTTAGGTGGGCTAGCCGGAGAGACCCAGTACTTC
cdr3_aa: CASSLGGLAGETQYF